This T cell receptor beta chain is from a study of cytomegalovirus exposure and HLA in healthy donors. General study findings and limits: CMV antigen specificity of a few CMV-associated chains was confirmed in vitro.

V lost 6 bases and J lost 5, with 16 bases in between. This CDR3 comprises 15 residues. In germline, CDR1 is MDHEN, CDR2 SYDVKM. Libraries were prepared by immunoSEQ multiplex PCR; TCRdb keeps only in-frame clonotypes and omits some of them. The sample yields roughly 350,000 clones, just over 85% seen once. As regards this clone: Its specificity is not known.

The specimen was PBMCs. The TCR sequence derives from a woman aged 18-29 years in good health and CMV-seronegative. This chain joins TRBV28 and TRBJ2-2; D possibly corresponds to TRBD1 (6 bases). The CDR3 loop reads CASSMGAEGTGELFF. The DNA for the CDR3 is TGTGCCAGCAGCATGGGGGCGGAAGGGACCGGGGAGCTGTTTTTT.